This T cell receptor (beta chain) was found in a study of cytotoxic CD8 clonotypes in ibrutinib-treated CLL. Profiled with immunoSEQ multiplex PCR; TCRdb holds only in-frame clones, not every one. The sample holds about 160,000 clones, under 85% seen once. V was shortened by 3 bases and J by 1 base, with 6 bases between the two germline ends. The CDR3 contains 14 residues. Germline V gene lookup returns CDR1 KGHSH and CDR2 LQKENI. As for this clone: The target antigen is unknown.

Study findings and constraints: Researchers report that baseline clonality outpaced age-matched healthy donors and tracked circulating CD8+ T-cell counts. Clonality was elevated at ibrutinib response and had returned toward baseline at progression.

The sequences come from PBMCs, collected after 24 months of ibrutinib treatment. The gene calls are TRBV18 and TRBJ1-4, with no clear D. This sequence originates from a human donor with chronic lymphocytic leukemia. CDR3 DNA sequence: TGTGCCAGCTCACCCATAGGAACTAATGAAAAACTGTTTTTT. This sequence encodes CASSPIGTNEKLFF.